This T cell receptor beta chain originates from a study of beta chain features in type 1 diabetes. Study information: Healthy donors, compared against patients, showed similar age, gender and cell yields.

Expressed TCRB transcripts were sequenced after all isolated RNA was converted to cDNA. The protocol was immunoSEQ multiplex PCR, while the TCRdb copy is restricted to in-frame clones and leaves out a portion. The profile shows about 930,000 clones, roughly 15% of them singletons. Points from the study as a whole: Type 1 diabetes patients showed fewer insertions and more deletions at VDJ junctions.

V lost 1 base and J 6 bases, leaving 13 bases between the germline ends. The CDR3 is 15 amino acids. Germline V gene data show CDR1 as SEHNR and CDR2 as FQNEAQ (reference sequence). In the case of this clone: Its antigen remains unknown.

This TCR was recovered from a woman aged 18-30 years in good health. This chain links TRBV7-9 with TRBJ2-1, with D unclear. Material for sequencing was naive CD4+ T cells from blood. The CDR3 DNA reads TGTGCCAGCAGCTTAGTGGCGGCGTGGGGCAATGAGCAGTTCTTC. This translates into CASSLVAAWGNEQFF.